This passage covers 21 T cell receptor beta chains from one sample sequenced in a study of T-cell reconstitution after alpha-beta-depleted transplantation in children. TCRbeta library construction was performed incorporating unique molecular identifiers. TCRdb passed the PCR reads through MiXCR, listing each CDR3 protein once. The sample has about 340,000 distinct CDR3 sequences; 10% are singletons. The sample here was PBMCs from the stem cell graft donor, taken from the stem cell graft. These receptors originate from a human donor who donated a stem cell graft to a child with acute lymphoblastic leukemia.

This clonotype was counted a few times. The gene calls are TRBV20-1 and TRBJ2-5; D call uncertain. Trimming left V 4 bases short and J 2 bases short, with 8 bases between. The germline gives CDR1 DFQATT, CDR2 SNEGSKA (reference sequence). This CDR3 is built from 12 residues. The CDR3 DNA sequence: TGCAGTGCTATTGTAGGGCAAGAGACCCAGTACTTC. As protein: CSAIVGQETQYF.

V usage is TRBV5-1 and J usage is TRBJ1-4; D remains ambiguous. The length of the CDR3 is 16 residues. The V gene lost 0 bases and the J gene lost 0 bases, with 9 bases spanning the gap. From germline, CDR1 is SGHRS and CDR2 YFSETQ. CDR3 DNA: TGCGCCAGCAGCTTGGGCTATGAGGCAACTAATGAAAAACTGTTTTTT. Translation gives CASSLGYEATNEKLFF.

The chain links TRBV7-9 to TRBJ2-1; weak D call: TRBD2 (5 bases). CDR3 length equals 15 residues. Germline loops: CDR1 SEHNR, CDR2 FQNEAQ (reference sequence). Trimming took off 4 bases at V and 6 bases at J, with 16 bases between the two ends. CDR3 protein: CASSSLRATINEQFF. The CDR3 coding sequence is TGTGCCAGCAGCTCCTTGAGGGCGACCATCAATGAGCAGTTCTTC.

This clonotype appeared a few times. The chain carries TRBV6-4 and TRBJ2-7; D perhaps matches TRBD1 (6 bases). Trimming removed 5 bases at V and 4 bases at J, with 15 bases between. The CDR3 covers 14 residues. From germline, CDR1 is MRHNA and CDR2 SNTAGT. This chain's CDR3 is CASSIPGHEYEQYF. CDR3 sequence (DNA): TGTGCCAGCAGTATCCCGGGACATGAATACGAGCAGTACTTC.

The chain couples TRBV5-1 to TRBJ2-5; D call uncertain. Between the trimmed V and J ends, which lost 1 base and 3 bases, there was a span of 7 bases. The CDR3 has 13 residues. Germline V gene lookup returns CDR1 SGHRS and CDR2 YFSETQ. CDR3 region: CASSLTQEETQYF. The CDR3 bases are TGCGCCAGCAGCTTGACCCAAGAAGAGACCCAGTACTTC.

The sample holds a few counts of this clonotype. This sequence joins TRBV7-9 and TRBJ2-3; 7 bases align to TRBD2. CDR3 size: 17 residues. Germline CDR1 and CDR2: SEHNR and FQNEAQ (reference sequence). Trimming at V came to 4 bases and at J to 2 bases, leaving 12 bases not matched to a gene. The chain's CDR3 is CASSSRGGVLPTDTQYF. For the CDR3, the DNA is TGTGCCAGCAGCTCCCGGGGAGGGGTCCTCCCCACAGATACGCAGTATTTT.

This clonotype was picked up many times. The chain carries TRBV7-3 and TRBJ2-3; 10 nucleotides line up with TRBD2. The germline V gene has CDR1 SGHTA and CDR2 FQGTGA. The CDR3 is made up of 15 amino acids. V trimming: 3 bases; J trimming: 3 bases; junction bases outside the gene matches: 3. The CDR3 nucleotides are TGTGCCAGCAGCTTGATAGCGGGAGGAACAGATACGCAGTATTTT. It encodes CASSLIAGGTDTQYF.

This clonotype was seen many times. The J gene is TRBJ2-7, the V gene TRBV4-2, with D perhaps TRBD1 or TRBD2 (5 bases each). V was trimmed by 3 bases and J by 1 base, leaving 13 bases between them. Germline assignment: CDR1 LGHNA and CDR2 YNFKEQ. This CDR3 contains 15 residues. Here the CDR3 reads CASSHGTLISYEQYF. CDR3 nucleotide sequence: TGTGCCAGCAGCCACGGGACCCTCATTTCCTACGAGCAGTACTTC.

V gene TRBV27 combines with J gene TRBJ2-7; 7 positions agree with TRBD1. The J segment lost 5 bases and the V segment lost 4 bases, leaving 2 bases of the junction unmatched. Germline V lookup: CDR1 MNHEY, CDR2 SMNVEV (reference sequence). The CDR3 is made up of 12 amino acids. DNA of the CDR3: TGTGCCAGCAGTTACAGGGGACACGAGCAGTACTTC. The encoded protein is CASSYRGHEQYF.

This clonotype was detected only a few times. V gene TRBV7-9 combines with J gene TRBJ1-1; a weak D match, TRBD1 (6 bases). CDR1 and CDR2 (germline): SEHNR, FQNEAQ (reference sequence). V was shortened by 1 base and J by 2 bases, with 11 bases between the two germline ends. There are 15 residues in the CDR3. In DNA form, the CDR3 reads TGTGCCAGCAGCTTAGGTGGAGGGGGAAACACTGAAGCTTTCTTT. Amino acids: CASSLGGGGNTEAFF.

V gene TRBV9 combines with J gene TRBJ1-1; D remains ambiguous. CDR3 length equals 15 residues. V shed 0 bases and J shed 2 bases, with 11 bases lying between them. Germline V gene sequence: CDR1 SGDLS, CDR2 YYNGEE. This chain's CDR3 is CASSVVVGVNTEAFF. In DNA, the CDR3 is TGTGCCAGCAGCGTAGTTGTAGGTGTCAACACTGAAGCTTTCTTT.

In this sample, this clonotype turned up a few times. This chain uses TRBV4-1 with TRBJ2-7; D ambiguous. Trimming took 4 bases from V and 2 from J, leaving 18 bases between them. Germline V lookup: CDR1 MGHRA, CDR2 YSYEKL. There are 16 residues in the CDR3. CDR3: CASSPGRPGSAYEQYF. In DNA, the CDR3 is TGCGCCAGCAGCCCCGGAAGGCCCGGCAGTGCCTACGAGCAGTACTTC.

Worth noting for this clonotype: At one end, the junction sequence differs from germline, possibly due to a read error. The rearrangement joins TRBV7-9 to TRBJ1-2; D is ambiguous. The CDR3 is 12 amino acids. CDR1 is SEHNR, CDR2 FQNEAQ, per germline (reference sequence). Here the CDR3 reads CASSSDGPGRDF. The CDR3 DNA reads as TGTGCCAGCAGCTCTGACGGACCGGGTCGGGACTTC.

This clonotype was recorded a few times. The V and J genes are TRBV7-3 and TRBJ2-1, with D tentatively TRBD2 (5 bases). This CDR3 region has 16 residues. Germline V CDR1 and CDR2: SGHTA, FQGTGA. V was shortened by 3 bases and J by 5 bases, with 17 bases between the two germline ends. CDR3 in amino acids: CASSFGSSSHHNEQFF. CDR3 DNA sequence: TGTGCCAGCAGCTTTGGGTCTAGCAGCCACCACAATGAGCAGTTCTTC.

The chain couples TRBV7-9 to TRBJ2-7; 7 bases align to TRBD1. The CDR3 length is 12 residues. The V gene end was trimmed by 3 bases and the J gene end by 5 bases; junction bases not matched to a gene: 1. Germline CDR1 and CDR2: SEHNR and FQNEAQ (reference sequence). The CDR3 sequence is CASSFTGDEQYF. The CDR3 bases are TGTGCCAGCAGCTTCACAGGGGACGAGCAGTACTTC.

V is TRBV12-2 and J is TRBJ2-7; TRBD2, the table's D call, lacks a check against the DNA. TRBV12-2 is designated a pseudogene. This CDR3 comprises 16 residues. CDR3 in amino acids: CASRLGLAGSCDEQYF. The CDR3 nucleotides are TGTGCAAGTCGCTTAGGACTAGCGGGTTCATGCGACGAGCAGTACTTC.

The V gene is TRBV15, the J gene TRBJ2-1; 11 positions match TRBD2. Per germline, CDR1 LNHNV and CDR2 YYDKDF (reference sequence). V shed 0 bases, J shed 8 bases, and the junction held 6 bases outside the gene matches. The CDR3 consists of 16 residues. CDR3 residues: CATSRDFTSGRDEQFF. As DNA, the CDR3 is TGTGCCACCAGCAGAGATTTCACTAGCGGGAGAGATGAGCAGTTCTTC.

The V call is TRBV5-6, the J call TRBJ2-5; TRBD2 matches 12 bases. Trimming took 6 bases from V and 5 from J; bases not matched to a gene: 8. This CDR3 contains 15 residues. In germline, CDR1 is SGHDT, CDR2 YYEEEE. The CDR3, as DNA: TGTGCCAGCACCCTGACTAGCGGGAGCCCCGAGACCCAGTACTTC. Translating gives CASTLTSGSPETQYF.

This chain joins TRBV5-1 and TRBJ2-3; 7 nucleotides align to TRBD2. Germline V CDR1 and CDR2: SGHRS, YFSETQ. The CDR3 contains 15 residues. Germline trimming cut 5 bases from V and 5 bases from J; bases unmatched to any gene: 11. DNA for the CDR3: TGCGCCAGCAGACCCAGGACTAGTCGGGAAGATACGCAGTATTTT. Translated, it gives CASRPRTSREDTQYF. Full variable domain (outside the CDR3, taken from reference TRBV5-1 and TRBJ2-3): KAGVTQTPRYLIKTRGQQVTLSCSPISGHRSVSWYQQTPGQGLQFLFEYFSETQRNKGNFPGRFSGRQFSNSRSEMNVSTLELGDSALYLCASRPRTSREDTQYFGPGTRLTVL.

This clonotype has a count of ten or more. This chain uses TRBV6-5 with TRBJ2-3; weak D call: TRBD2 (6 bases). The germline gives CDR1 MNHEY, CDR2 SVGAGI. The V and J ends lost 0 bases and 0 bases respectively, with 10 bases between them. The CDR3 totals 16 residues. The CDR3 bases are TGTGCCAGCAGTTACTCTTTGCGGGGAAGCACAGATACGCAGTATTTT. Translated, it gives CASSYSLRGSTDTQYF.

The chain joins TRBV7-8 to TRBJ1-3; 7 bases align to TRBD1. This CDR3 region has 16 residues. Germline lookup yields CDR1 SGHVS and CDR2 FQNEAQ. The V gene end was trimmed by 0 bases and the J gene end by 3 bases; junction bases not matched to a gene: 5. Here the CDR3 reads CASSLATGVGGNTIYF. Here the CDR3 DNA reads TGTGCCAGCAGCTTAGCTACAGGGGTTGGTGGAAACACCATATATTTT.